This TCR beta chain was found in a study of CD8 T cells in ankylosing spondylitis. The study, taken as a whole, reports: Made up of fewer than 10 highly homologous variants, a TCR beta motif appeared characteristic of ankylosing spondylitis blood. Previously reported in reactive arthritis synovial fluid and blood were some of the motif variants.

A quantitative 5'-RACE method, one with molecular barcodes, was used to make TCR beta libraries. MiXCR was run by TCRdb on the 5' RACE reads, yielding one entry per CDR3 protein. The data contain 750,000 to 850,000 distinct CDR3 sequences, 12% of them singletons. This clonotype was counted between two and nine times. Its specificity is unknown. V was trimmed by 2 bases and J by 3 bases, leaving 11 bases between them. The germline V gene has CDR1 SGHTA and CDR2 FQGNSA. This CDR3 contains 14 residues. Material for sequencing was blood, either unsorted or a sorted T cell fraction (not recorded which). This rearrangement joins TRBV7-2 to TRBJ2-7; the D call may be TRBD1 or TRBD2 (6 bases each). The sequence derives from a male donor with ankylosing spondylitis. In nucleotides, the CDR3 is TGTGCCAGCAGCTTATTGGGGGGCCTCTACGAGCAGTACTTC. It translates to CASSLLGGLYEQYF.